This T cell receptor beta chain was retrieved from a study of early T cells in non-severe SARS-CoV-2 infection. Study overall: Unsorted whole blood bulk RNA was sequenced, with unpaired chains. Study-wide findings and caveats: Private and CD4 specificities were missed by VDJdb matching, skewed to anti-spike CD8.

Individual cDNA molecules received unique molecular identifiers. TCRdb called the 5' RACE reads again in MiXCR, with one record for every CDR3 protein. Among about 48,000 distinct CDR3 sequences listed, roughly 5.5% were seen once. Trimming left V 5 bases short and J 4 bases short, with 23 bases between. The CDR3 spans 17 residues. The germline CDR1 and CDR2 sequences are KGHSH and LQKENI. This clonotype was observed many times. Its target is unknown. The clonotype originates from an adult who was a healthcare worker with PCR-confirmed SARS-CoV-2 infection or an uninfected control (not recorded which). This rearrangement joins TRBV18 to TRBJ1-2; D call uncertain. Sequenced: whole blood. CDR3 protein: CASSSETDARETYGYTF. For the CDR3, the DNA is TGTGCCAGCTCATCCGAAACTGACGCAAGGGAGACCTATGGCTACACCTTC.